The TCR beta chain described here comes from a study of blood T cell repertoires in COVID-19. The CDR3 runs to 13 residues. The V gene lost 2 bases and the J gene lost 3 bases, with 6 bases spanning the gap. Method: immunoSEQ multiplex PCR; TCRdb's copy keeps in-frame clones and lacks some. The repertoire has about 98,000 clones, roughly 80% of them found once; the top ten carry about 11%. This TCR was recovered from a man aged 70-80 years with active or convalescent COVID-19. The chain recombines TRBV12-3 or TRBV12-4 with TRBJ2-3; perhaps TRBD1 as D (5 bases). Source material: peripheral blood. Here the CDR3 DNA reads TGTGCCAGCAGTTTACAGGGAACAGATACGCAGTATTTT. It yields the protein CASSLQGTDTQYF.